This record covers a single TCR beta chain. The table lists this clonotype with a few counts. This receptor's antigen is unknown. Base qualities are missing; no much larger clone stands one base away. High-throughput TCR beta sequencing profiled peripheral blood CD8+ and CD4+ T cells from healthy donors, Susac syndrome patients and multiple sclerosis patients. Multiple sclerosis controls were treatment-naive patients with stable or active relapsing-remitting disease fulfilling revised McDonald criteria. CD8+ TEMRA cells were enriched by FACS, while bulk CD8+ and CD4+ T cells were purified by magnetic negative isolation. Blood was collected in EDTA tubes and processed within 24 hours, with PBMCs isolated through density gradient centrifugation. PBMCs destined for TCR sequencing were cryopreserved in liquid nitrogen and later thawed in a 37 °C water bath. The sorted or isolated CD4+, CD8+ and CD8+ TEMRA cells had a purity of 90% or higher.

RNA was extracted using the RNeasy kit, and roughly 0.45 to 1 microgram was reverse transcribed with random hexamers. The immunoSEQ multiplex PCR assay, which covers 54 Vbeta and 13 Jbeta segments, was used to amplify TCR beta CDR3 regions. To correct PCR amplification bias, a synthetic template baseline was used for both primer optimization and computational correction. In the original analysis: Reads were annotated to V, D and J genes per IMGT and analyzed with immunoSEQ Analyzer, keeping only productive sequences. To calculate clonality, Shannon entropy was normalized by log2 of the number of productive unique sequences and then subtracted from one. Public and private clones were assessed among the 100 most prevalent clones of each patient and control. A clone was defined as Susac-specific if it was absent from the healthy and MS cohorts, from some 1,100 published viral clones and from other ImmuneACCESS disease sequences. TCRdb trimmed public reads at Q25 via fastp, called clones via MiXCR and kept in-frame beta chains. Rows are unified per CDR3 protein, each entry keeping the most common DNA and genes. The authors' filters were not applied to this entry. This sample lists over 350,000 distinct CDR3 sequences; approximately 85% were detected once. Of the sample, approximately 0.12% falls within the top ten clones.

These data originate in a study of CD8 T cells in Susac syndrome (dated by TCRdb to 2018 to 2020). Background on the whole study: The study used repertoire sequencing to test whether antigen drove CD8+ T cell activation and differentiation in Susac syndrome. CD8+ T cell repertoire clonality was compared between more than ten healthy donors, approximately 14 Susac syndrome patients and around 15 multiple sclerosis patients. Results and caveats for the whole study, not just this receptor: The number of individuals in the TCR sequencing and HLA analysis was acknowledged as relatively small.

Including the terminal cysteine and phenylalanine, the CDR3 comprises 12 residues. The read is trimmed to its CDR3 DNA, 36 bases read in frame from base 1. V was cut back by 0 bases and J by 3 bases, leaving a gap of 0 bases between them. The CDR1 and CDR2 encoded by the germline V gene are MNHEY and SVGEGT. The chain was built from TRBV6-2 or TRBV6-3 and TRBJ2-1; the D gene remains uncertain. The specimen was CD8+ T cells from PBMCs. The clonotype was recovered from a human donor with multiple sclerosis. Here the CDR3 is given as CASSYSYNEQFF. The DNA reads as follows: TGTGCCAGCAGTTACTCCTACAATGAGCAGTTCTTC.